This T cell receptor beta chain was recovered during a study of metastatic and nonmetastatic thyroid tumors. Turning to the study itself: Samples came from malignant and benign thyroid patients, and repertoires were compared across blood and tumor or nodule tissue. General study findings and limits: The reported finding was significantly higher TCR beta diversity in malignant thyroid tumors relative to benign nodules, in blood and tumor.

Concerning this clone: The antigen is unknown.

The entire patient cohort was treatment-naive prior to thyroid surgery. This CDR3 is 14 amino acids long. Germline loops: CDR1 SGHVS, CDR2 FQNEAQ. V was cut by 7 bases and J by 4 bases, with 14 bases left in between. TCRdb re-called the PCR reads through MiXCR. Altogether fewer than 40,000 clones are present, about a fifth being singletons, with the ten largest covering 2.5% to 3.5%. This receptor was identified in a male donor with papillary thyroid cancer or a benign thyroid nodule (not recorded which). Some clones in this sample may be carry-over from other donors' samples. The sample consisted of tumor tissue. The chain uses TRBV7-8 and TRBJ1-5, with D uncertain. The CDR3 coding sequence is TGTGCCAGCATCCGGACTGTAGGGAATCAGCCCCAGCATTTT. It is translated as CASIRTVGNQPQHF.